These 26 T cell receptor beta chains originate from one sample sequenced in a study of shared clonotypes between healthy human individuals (dated by TCRdb to 2018 to 2020). Receptor libraries were prepared by the immunoSEQ multiplex PCR assay. The table was pulled from immuneACCESS by TCRdb, which kept in-frame rearrangements only. Such tables lose some clones; where checked, under half of the loss comes from unresolved V genes, and the rest has no known cause. In this sample the table shows roughly 2,500,000 clones, approximately 93% of which occur a single time. 0.35% to 0.45% of the sample is in the top ten clones. The sample comprised naive CD4+ T cells from PBMCs. The cell subset or site label for this specimen denotes: CD45RA+ positively selected. These receptors all come from a young man in good health. Some clones in this sample may be carry-over from other donors' samples.

For this clone: The sample contains more than one DNA sequence encoding this CDR3. The genes are TRBV2 and TRBJ1-5; 7 bases are shared with TRBD1. Germline loops: CDR1 SNHLY, CDR2 FYNNEI. The length of the CDR3 is 13 residues. V dropped 6 bases and J dropped 2; count of bases not matched to a gene: 1. The DNA of the CDR3 is TGTGCCAGCAGCGGACAGGGCAATCAGCCCCAGCATTTT. It yields the protein CASSGQGNQPQHF.

The chain is built from TRBV2 and TRBJ2-3; TRBD2 is a possible D gene (6 bases). Germline-derived CDR1 and CDR2 are SNHLY and FYNNEI. This CDR3 contains 14 residues. V shed 6 bases and J shed 4 bases, with 14 bases lying between them. CDR3 sequence: CASRPTAGSDTQYF. In DNA form, the CDR3 reads TGTGCCAGCAGACCCACGGCGGGATCAGATACGCAGTATTTT. Filled out from reference TRBV2 and TRBJ2-3, the complete variable domain reads EPEVTQTPSHQVTQMGQEVILRCVPISNHLYFYWYRQILGQKVEFLVSFYNNEISEKSEIFDDQFSVERPDGSNFTLKIRSTKLEDSAMYFCASRPTAGSDTQYFGPGTRLTVL.

V usage is TRBV18 and J usage is TRBJ2-5, with D perhaps matching TRBD2 (6 bases). This CDR3 has 14 residues. Germline loops: CDR1 KGHSH, CDR2 LQKENI. V gave up 4 bases and J gave up 5 bases, with 14 bases separating them. CDR3 DNA sequence: TGTGCCAGCTCACTTAGCGGTAGTAGGGAGACCCAGTACTTC. It translates to CASSLSGSRETQYF.

With respect to this clone: This specimen includes other DNA sequences encoding the same CDR3. This chain links TRBV7-3 with TRBJ2-7, with D unresolved. Germline V gene sequence: CDR1 SGHTA, CDR2 FQGTGA. V lost 0 bases and J lost 3, with 6 bases in between. This CDR3 has 13 amino acids. CDR3 sequence (DNA): TGTGCCAGCAGCTTAACCGGTGGCTACGAGCAGTACTTC. Translating gives CASSLTGGYEQYF.

This chain connects TRBV7-6 to TRBJ2-1; D possibly corresponds to TRBD2 (6 bases). The CDR3 runs to 16 residues. CDR1 SGHVS and CDR2 FNYEAQ come from the germline V gene. The V end was cut by 1 base, the J end by 10 bases, with 20 bases between. The CDR3 is CASSLVGTLPFPEQFF. The CDR3 DNA reads TGTGCCAGCAGCTTAGTTGGGACTCTCCCTTTCCCCGAGCAGTTCTTC. Looking up the rest from reference TRBV7-6 and TRBJ2-1 gives the full variable domain: GAGVSQSPRYKVTKRGQDVALRCDPISGHVSLYWYRQALGQGPEFLTYFNYEAQQDKSGLPNDRFSAERPEGSISTLTIQRTEQRDSAMYRCASSLVGTLPFPEQFFGPGTRLTVL.

The chain is built from TRBV30 and TRBJ1-4; D is undetermined. The CDR3 runs to 11 residues. V was cut by 5 bases and J by 10 bases, with 11 bases left in between. Per germline, CDR1 GTSNPN and CDR2 SVGIG (reference sequence). The CDR3 here is CAWDTPSKLFF. CDR3 coding DNA: TGTGCCTGGGATACTCCTTCAAAACTGTTTTTT.

This chain joins TRBV14 and TRBJ1-4; D not certain. CDR1 and CDR2 from the germline V gene are SGHDN and FVKESK. The CDR3 has 15 residues. V shed 1 base and J shed 5 bases, with 11 bases lying between them. The CDR3 loop is CASSQVQAPNEKLFF. CDR3 nucleotides: TGTGCCAGCAGCCAAGTGCAGGCCCCGAATGAAAAACTGTTTTTT.

This rearrangement joins TRBV4-1 to TRBJ2-4; TRBD2 might be the D (6 bases). This CDR3 region has 15 residues. Germline lookup yields CDR1 MGHRA and CDR2 YSYEKL. The germline V and J ends were trimmed by 1 base and 4 bases, with 11 bases remaining between them. CDR3 nucleotide sequence: TGCGCCAGCAGCCAAGGTGTAGCGGCGAAAAACATTCAGTACTTC. Translation: CASSQGVAAKNIQYF.

J is TRBJ2-5 and V is TRBV7-2; D is possibly TRBD1 (8 bases). The CDR3 runs to 15 residues. The V gene lost 5 bases and the J gene lost 2 bases, with 15 bases spanning the gap. CDR1 and CDR2 from the germline V gene are SGHTA and FQGNSA. CDR3 in DNA: TGTGCCAGCAGCGTACAGGGGGGAGGGCAAGAGACCCAGTACTTC. It encodes CASSVQGGGQETQYF.

The J gene is TRBJ2-1, the V gene TRBV5-1; 10 bases align to TRBD2. The CDR3 has 15 residues. Germline V lookup: CDR1 SGHRS, CDR2 YFSETQ. Germline trimming cut 1 base from V and 8 bases from J; bases unmatched to any gene: 6. CDR3: CASSLYTSGKDEQFF. DNA for the CDR3: TGCGCCAGCAGCTTGTATACTAGCGGGAAGGATGAGCAGTTCTTC.

CDR3 sequence (DNA): TGCAGCGTTGAAGAATCCTCGCACTCCTACGAGCAGTACTTC. Residues: CSVEESSHSYEQYF. The chain joins TRBV29-1 to TRBJ2-5; unclear D gene. TRBJ2-7 matches the DNA end more closely, so the J call is doubtful. CDR1 and CDR2 from the germline V gene are SQVTM and ANQGSEA. This CDR3 comprises 14 residues.

This clone was picked up one time. Other DNA sequences in this sample translate to the same CDR3. J is TRBJ2-7 and V is TRBV7-2; D is uncertain. CDR1 is SGHTA, CDR2 FQGNSA, per germline. The CDR3 spans 14 residues. Trimming left V 1 base short and J 0 bases short, with 7 bases between. The CDR3 is CASSLEGSSYEQYF. As DNA, the CDR3 is TGTGCCAGCAGCTTAGAGGGCAGCTCCTACGAGCAGTACTTC. The full variable domain, rest sourced from reference TRBV7-2 and TRBJ2-7, is GAGVSQSPSNKVTEKGKDVELRCDPISGHTALYWYRQSLGQGLEFLIYFQGNSAPDKSGLPSDRFSAERTGGSVSTLTIQRTQQEDSAVYLCASSLEGSSYEQYFGPGTRLTVT.

CDR3 DNA: TGTGCCAGCAGAGAGTTGGCTAGCGTGCCCAGTGAGCAGTTCTTC. Residues: CASRELASVPSEQFF. This chain uses TRBV6-1 with TRBJ2-1, with D possibly matching TRBD2 (6 bases). The CDR3 covers 15 residues. Germline-derived CDR1 and CDR2 are MNHNS and SASEGT. V lost 6 bases, J lost 9 bases, and 21 bases lay in between.

The chain couples TRBV7-3 to TRBJ2-7, with 9 nucleotides matching TRBD2. Germline V gene sequence: CDR1 SGHTA, CDR2 FQGTGA. J gave up 3 bases and V 2 bases, and 5 bases lay outside the gene matches. This CDR3 comprises 15 residues. The CDR3 spells CASSLASGEVYEQYF. As DNA, the CDR3 is TGTGCCAGCAGCTTAGCTAGCGGGGAGGTCTACGAGCAGTACTTC. Drawing the rest from reference TRBV7-3 and TRBJ2-7, the complete variable domain is GAGVSQTPSNKVTEKGKYVELRCDPISGHTALYWYRQSLGQGPEFLIYFQGTGAADDSGLPNDRFFAVRPEGSVSTLKIQRTERGDSAVYLCASSLASGEVYEQYFGPGTRLTVT.

CDR3 in amino acids: CASGLAGGEGEQYF. The CDR3 coding sequence is TGTGCCAGCGGACTAGCGGGAGGTGAGGGCGAGCAGTACTTC. The genes are TRBV7-6 and TRBJ2-7; TRBD2 matches at 14 bases. V dropped 8 bases and J dropped 6; count of bases not matched to a gene: 6. Germline CDR1 SGHVS, CDR2 FNYEAQ. The CDR3 loop spans 14 amino acids. Full variable domain (remainder filled in from reference TRBV7-6 and TRBJ2-7): GAGVSQSPRYKVTKRGQDVALRCDPISGHVSLYWYRQALGQGPEFLTYFNYEAQQDKSGLPNDRFSAERPEGSISTLTIQRTEQRDSAMYRCASGLAGGEGEQYFGPGTRLTVT.

The V and J genes are TRBV7-9 and TRBJ2-1, with 9 bases aligning to TRBD1. There are 15 residues in the CDR3. In germline, CDR1 is SEHNR, CDR2 FQNEAQ (reference sequence). Unmatched junction bases numbered 4, after V lost 5 bases and J lost 2 bases. CDR3: CASSVDRGAYNEQFF. The CDR3 bases are TGTGCCAGCAGCGTAGACAGGGGGGCCTACAATGAGCAGTTCTTC.

The chain uses TRBV15 and TRBJ2-7; D is perhaps TRBD2 (5 bases). Germline V CDR1 and CDR2: LNHNV, YYDKDF (reference sequence). CDR3 size: 14 residues. Between the trimmed V and J ends, which lost 8 bases and 0 bases, there was a span of 14 bases. The CDR3 reads CATSPGILSYEQYF. The CDR3, as DNA: TGTGCCACCTCTCCCGGGATCCTCTCCTACGAGCAGTACTTC.

V usage is TRBV5-1 and J usage is TRBJ2-5, with D maybe TRBD1 (7 bases). Trimming left V 5 bases short and J 1 base short, with 9 bases between. Germline-derived CDR1 and CDR2 are SGHRS and YFSETQ. The CDR3 sequence is 13 residues long. CDR3 sequence (DNA): TGCGCCAGCAGTCAGGGGGGCCAAGAGACCCAGTACTTC. Translating it yields CASSQGGQETQYF.

This chain joins TRBV28 and TRBJ2-4; 9 nucleotides match TRBD2. The CDR3 contains 16 residues. V shed 2 bases, J shed 7 bases, and the junction held 9 bases outside the gene matches. Germline assignment: CDR1 MDHEN and CDR2 SYDVKM. The CDR3 loop is CASSLIAGGPRNIQYF. CDR3 nucleotide sequence: TGTGCCAGCAGTTTAATCGCGGGAGGGCCACGGAACATTCAGTACTTC.

This chain joins TRBV28 and TRBJ1-5, with TRBD1 identical over 7 bases. The CDR3 spans 17 residues. Per germline, CDR1 MDHEN and CDR2 SYDVKM. V lost 5 bases and J lost 2; bases outside the gene matches: 12. CDR3 sequence: CASSPALQGIGNQPQHF. CDR3 in DNA: TGTGCCAGCAGTCCAGCCTTACAGGGGATTGGCAATCAGCCCCAGCATTTT.

As concerns this clone: Other DNA sequences within the sample encode an identical CDR3. This rearrangement joins TRBV6-6 to TRBJ2-6; D might be TRBD1 (6 bases). V lost 3 bases and J 1 base, leaving 7 bases between the germline ends. This CDR3 is built from 15 residues. CDR1 and CDR2 (germline): MNHNY, SVGAGI (reference sequence). The CDR3 reads CASSYRGSGANVLTF. In nucleotides, the CDR3 is TGTGCCAGCAGTTATAGGGGGTCTGGGGCCAACGTCCTGACTTTC.

The CDR3 bases are TGTGCCAGCAGTGAACCCCCAGGGAAGGGTGAAGCTTTCTTT. This codes for CASSEPPGKGEAFF. The genes are TRBV6-1 and TRBJ1-1; a possible D gene is TRBD1 (5 bases). The CDR3 length is 14 residues. CDR1 MNHNS and CDR2 SASEGT come from the germline V gene. The germline V and J ends were trimmed by 2 bases and 7 bases, with 14 bases remaining between them.

CDR3 nucleotide sequence: TGTGCCAGTAGTACGACCAGGGGGAGTGGAGCTTTCTTT. Translation gives CASSTTRGSGAFF. The chain recombines TRBV19 with TRBJ1-1, with 7 nucleotides matching TRBD1. The CDR3 consists of 13 residues. With 4 bases clipped from V and 10 bases from J, the junction kept 9 bases outside the gene matches. Germline lookup yields CDR1 LNHDA and CDR2 SQIVND (reference sequence).

V and J are TRBV28 and TRBJ1-1; D gene ambiguous. The V end lost 7 bases, the J end lost 4 bases, and 16 bases lay between the germline ends. The CDR3 has 14 residues. From germline, CDR1 is MDHEN and CDR2 SYDVKM. Written as DNA, the CDR3 is TGTGCCAGCACTCCTGGCCCCCTGGGCACTGAAGCTTTCTTT. It encodes CASTPGPLGTEAFF.

This chain connects TRBV14 to TRBJ2-4, with 7 bases that match TRBD2. The CDR3 runs to 16 residues. Trimming cost V 4 bases and J 5 bases; bases outside gene matches: 11. Germline lookup yields CDR1 SGHDN and CDR2 FVKESK. CDR3 residues: CASSRGLKLAQNIQYF. CDR3 DNA: TGTGCCAGCAGCCGGGGGTTGAAACTAGCGCAAAACATTCAGTACTTC. Variable domain in full (rest from reference TRBV14 and TRBJ2-4): EAGVTQFPSHSVIEKGQTVTLRCDPISGHDNLYWYRRVMGKEIKFLLHFVKESKQDESGMPNNRFLAERTGGTYSTLKVQPAELEDSGVYFCASSRGLKLAQNIQYFGAGTRLSVL.

The chain combines TRBV30 with TRBJ2-3; TRBD2 matches 14 bases. This CDR3 has 17 residues. CDR1 and CDR2 from the germline V gene are GTSNPN and SVGIG (reference sequence). As DNA, the CDR3 is TGTTTAAGGGGACTAGCGGGAGTCATTCGTATGTCAGATACGCAGTATTTT. This encodes CLRGLAGVIRMSDTQYF.